These T cell receptor beta chains were read from a single sample in a study of blood T cell repertoires in COVID-19. TCRdb keeps only in-frame clones here, not all; method: immunoSEQ multiplex PCR. Of some 250,000 clones in the sample, 65% to 85% were seen once. Material for sequencing was peripheral blood. Every receptor here comes from a man aged 35 to 55 with active or convalescent COVID-19. The CDR3 runs from the conserved cysteine through the conserved F or W. D genes are given only for firm matches. Some rows have no size entry. The others give once, few or many, or a class for an expanded clone.

j_gene	v_gene	abundance	d_gene	CDR3aa	CDR3nt
TRBJ1-1	TRBV6-5	.	.	CASTRQENTEAFF	TGTGCCAGCACGAGACAGGAAAACACTGAAGCTTTCTTT
TRBJ2-3	TRBV7-2	.	TRBD2	CASSPGLAGTRTDTQYF	TGTGCCAGCAGCCCCGGACTAGCGGGGACAAGGACGGATACGCAGTATTTT
TRBJ1-2	TRBV18	.	TRBD1	CASSPGQGARGYTF	TGTGCCAGCTCACCGGGGCAGGGGGCGCGTGGCTACACCTTC
TRBJ2-7	TRBV9	.	TRBD1	CASSPSTGYYEQYF	TGTGCCAGCAGCCCTTCGACAGGGTACTACGAGCAGTACTTC
TRBJ2-7	TRBV2	.	.	CASRKDEGRYEQYF	TGTGCCAGCCGAAAGGACGAGGGCAGGTACGAGCAGTACTTC
TRBJ2-5	TRBV7-9	.	.	CASSLAGGSRETQYF	TGTGCCAGCAGCTTAGCGGGCGGGTCTAGGGAGACCCAGTACTTC
TRBJ2-2	TRBV5-1	.	.	CASSFSGEIEELFF	TGCGCCAGCAGCTTCTCTGGGGAGATCGAGGAGCTGTTTTTT
TRBJ1-1	TRBV7-6	.	TRBD1	CASSSWTGTTEAFF	TGTGCCAGCAGCTCCTGGACAGGGACCACTGAAGCTTTCTTT
TRBJ1-2	TRBV6-5	.	TRBD1	CASSSGQFWGYGYTF	TGTGCCAGCAGCTCGGGACAGTTCTGGGGTTATGGCTACACCTTC
TRBJ1-1	TRBV10-3	.	TRBD1	CAISRTGDMNTEAFF	TGTGCCATCAGTAGGACAGGGGACATGAACACTGAAGCTTTCTTT
TRBJ2-3	TRBV30	.	.	CAWTEAASTDTQYF	TGTGCCTGGACGGAAGCGGCTAGCACAGATACGCAGTATTTT
TRBJ1-5	TRBV19	once	.	CASSRRGDSNQPQHF	TGTGCCAGTAGTCGTCGCGGAGATAGCAATCAGCCCCAGCATTTT
TRBJ1-1	TRBV29-1	.	.	CSVRRGPNTEAFF	TGCAGCGTAAGGCGGGGGCCGAACACTGAAGCTTTCTTT
TRBJ2-7	TRBV5-7	once	.	CASSPAGQQYF	TGTGCCAGCAGCCCTGCGGGACAGCAGTACTTC
TRBJ1-1	TRBV7-3	.	TRBD1	CASSSQPGQGTEAFF	TGTGCCAGCAGCTCGCAGCCGGGACAGGGCACTGAAGCTTTCTTT
TRBJ2-5	TRBV30	.	.	CAWSEYAETQYF	TGTGCCTGGAGTGAGTACGCGGAGACCCAGTACTTC
TRBJ2-3	TRBV6-5	.	.	CASSSGTWGADTQYF	TGTGCCAGCAGTTCCGGGACCTGGGGGGCAGATACGCAGTATTTT
TRBJ1-1	TRBV30	.	.	CAWSPIRAEAFF	TGTGCCTGGAGCCCGATCCGGGCTGAAGCTTTCTTT
TRBJ1-4	TRBV30	.	TRBD1	CAWGSGQDPEKLFF	TGTGCCTGGGGTTCCGGACAGGACCCTGAAAAACTGTTTTTT
TRBJ1-1	TRBV12-3/TRBV12-4	.	.	CASSAEGTEAFF	TGTGCCAGCTCTGCCGAGGGCACTGAAGCTTTCTTT